The 14 T cell receptor beta chains below all came from one sample that was sequenced in a study of cytomegalovirus exposure and HLA in healthy donors. PCR primers comprised 60 Vbeta and 13 Jbeta primers. Here immunoSEQ multiplex PCR was the method, and the copy in TCRdb shows in-frame clones only, minus some. Its listing shows under 70,000 clones. Sequences were obtained from PBMCs. The origin of the receptors is a woman in her twenties or thirties in good health and CMV-seropositive.

The chain carries TRBV7-9 and TRBJ1-1; D may be TRBD1 (5 bases). CDR3 size: 13 residues. Trimming stripped 5 bases from V and 2 bases from J, with 9 bases between. Germline lookup yields CDR1 SEHNR and CDR2 FQNEAQ (reference sequence). CDR3 residues: CASSTTANTEAFF. Written as DNA, the CDR3 is TGTGCCAGCAGCACGACAGCAAACACTGAAGCTTTCTTT.

The gene calls are TRBV2 and TRBJ2-7; 9 nucleotides line up with TRBD1. This CDR3 has 13 residues. J lost 6 bases, V lost 5 bases, and 5 bases had no gene match. Looked up from germline, CDR1 is SNHLY and CDR2 is FYNNEI. CDR3 in amino acids: CASSLGTGFEQYF. The CDR3 nucleotides read TGTGCCAGCAGTCTTGGGACAGGGTTCGAGCAGTACTTC.

The rearrangement joins TRBV4-2 to TRBJ2-5; D call uncertain. This CDR3 has 15 residues. Deletions cut 1 base from V and 4 bases from J, with 13 bases between. The germline V gene encodes CDR1 LGHNA and CDR2 YNFKEQ. The CDR3 loop is CASSQGSAGGETQYF. The CDR3 DNA reads TGTGCCAGCAGCCAAGGGTCAGCTGGCGGAGAGACCCAGTACTTC.

The J gene is TRBJ2-5, the V gene TRBV6-5, with 11 bases identical to TRBD1. There are 16 residues in the CDR3. V dropped 2 bases and J dropped 7; count of bases not matched to a gene: 9. The germline CDR1 and CDR2 sequences are MNHEY and SVGAGI. For the CDR3, the DNA is TGTGCCAGCAGTTACACTCCGGGACAGGGGGACGGGACCCAGTACTTC. Protein: CASSYTPGQGDGTQYF.

This chain joins TRBV4-2 and TRBJ1-5, with D unresolved. V shed 3 bases and J shed 2 bases, with 11 bases lying between them. The germline V gene has CDR1 LGHNA and CDR2 YNFKEQ. The CDR3 extends over 15 amino acids. The CDR3 here is CASSQSGMGNQPQHF. The CDR3 DNA reads as TGTGCCAGCAGCCAGTCCGGGATGGGCAATCAGCCCCAGCATTTT.

The chain carries TRBV29-1 and TRBJ2-7; 7 nucleotides match TRBD1. CDR3 size: 14 residues. V dropped 5 bases and J dropped 6; count of bases not matched to a gene: 13. Germline values: CDR1 SQVTM, CDR2 ANQGSEA. In nucleotides, the CDR3 is TGCAGCGTTATCCGACAGGGCACCCCTACCGAGCAGTACTTC. Amino acid sequence: CSVIRQGTPTEQYF.

CDR3 sequence: CAIRSAGVTEGYTF. CDR3 in DNA: TGTGCCATCAGATCGGCGGGCGTTACGGAGGGCTACACCTTC. The J gene is TRBJ1-2, the V gene TRBV10-3; D not resolved. The CDR3 extends over 14 amino acids. V lost 6 bases and J 8 bases, leaving 19 bases between the germline ends. From germline, CDR1 is ENHRY and CDR2 SYGVKD.

The rearrangement joins TRBV28 to TRBJ2-7; 12 nucleotides match TRBD2. Trimming at V came to 8 bases and at J to 6 bases, leaving 11 bases not matched to a gene. The CDR3 sequence is 15 residues long. Germline assignment: CDR1 MDHEN and CDR2 SYDVKM. CDR3 protein: CASAKTSGGPFEQYF. The CDR3 bases are TGTGCCAGCGCCAAGACTAGCGGGGGACCCTTCGAGCAGTACTTC.

This chain links TRBV30 with TRBJ2-1, with TRBD2 identical over 9 bases. V was pared by 4 bases and J by 5 bases, with 6 bases of the junction left unmatched. The CDR3 sequence is 14 residues long. Germline CDR1 GTSNPN, CDR2 SVGIG (reference sequence). The CDR3 loop is CAWMAGGPHNEQFF. Here the CDR3 DNA reads TGTGCCTGGATGGCGGGAGGGCCACACAATGAGCAGTTCTTC.

The genes are TRBV30 and TRBJ2-5; 10 bases agree with TRBD2. The CDR3 consists of 13 residues. After removal of 4 bases from V and 5 bases from J, the junction contained 4 bases not matched to a gene. CDR1 and CDR2 from the germline V gene are GTSNPN and SVGIG (reference sequence). CDR3 sequence: CAWKLAGAETQYF. The CDR3 nucleotides are TGTGCCTGGAAGCTAGCGGGGGCGGAGACCCAGTACTTC.

This chain uses TRBV10-3 with TRBJ1-5; 9 nucleotides match TRBD1. Germline lookup yields CDR1 ENHRY and CDR2 SYGVKD. V dropped 10 bases and J dropped 3; count of bases not matched to a gene: 4. The CDR3 sequence is 13 residues long. The CDR3 spells CATRDRDNQPQHF. The CDR3 DNA reads TGTGCCACCAGGGACAGGGACAATCAGCCCCAGCATTTT.

The chain recombines TRBV30 with TRBJ2-7; no clear D gene. The V end lost 2 bases, the J end lost 4 bases, and 6 bases lay between the germline ends. There are 11 residues in the CDR3. CDR1 is GTSNPN and CDR2 is SVGIG in the germline V gene (reference sequence). CDR3 in amino acids: CAWSREYEQYF. The CDR3 coding sequence is TGTGCCTGGAGTAGAGAATACGAGCAGTACTTC.

The rearrangement links TRBV5-4 to TRBJ2-3, with 7 bases identical to TRBD1. Trimming removed 0 bases from V and 4 bases from J; junction bases left unmatched: 2. The CDR3 contains 14 residues. CDR1 is SGHNT and CDR2 is YYREEE in the germline V gene (reference sequence). The CDR3 loop reads CASSLGQGADTQYF. The CDR3 DNA reads as TGTGCCAGCAGCTTGGGTCAGGGGGCAGATACGCAGTATTTT. Full variable domain (remainder filled in from reference TRBV5-4 and TRBJ2-3): ETGVTQSPTHLIKTRGQQVTLRCSSQSGHNTVSWYQQALGQGPQFIFQYYREEENGRGNFPPRFSGLQFPNYSSELNVNALELDDSALYLCASSLGQGADTQYFGPGTRLTVL.

The rearrangement links TRBV6-5 to TRBJ2-7; 7 nucleotides align to TRBD2. This CDR3 is built from 14 residues. Germline CDR1 MNHEY, CDR2 SVGAGI. Trimming removed 6 bases from V and 6 bases from J; junction bases left unmatched: 11. The CDR3 is CASSGTTRLAEQYF. The CDR3 DNA follows: TGTGCCAGCAGCGGGACTACGCGTTTGGCCGAGCAGTACTTC.